This is a list of T cell receptor beta chains from one sample in a study of OX40 agonist ivuxolimab in advanced cancers. Method: immunoSEQ multiplex PCR; TCRdb's copy keeps in-frame clones and lacks some. In the table there are approximately 50,000 clones, roughly nine tenths of which are singletons. The specimen comprised CD4+ or CD8+ T cells sorted from blood, sampled in a trial of the OX40 agonist ivuxolimab. The receptors originated from an adult with an advanced solid tumor such as melanoma, head and neck, liver or kidney cancer. CDR3s include the opening cysteine and the closing phenylalanine or tryptophan. The D gene is left open where the match is weak.

V gene	D gene	J gene	CDR3 protein
TRBV6-4	-	TRBJ2-2	CASSREVNTGELFF
TRBV6-1	TRBD2	TRBJ2-1	CASSHRLAGDCFF
TRBV28	TRBD2	TRBJ2-5	CAARGTRRETQYF
TRBV7-2	TRBD1	TRBJ2-5	CASSLTGTVYQETQYF
TRBV28	-	TRBJ2-2	CASSVGNTGELFF
TRBV15	TRBD1	TRBJ1-5	CATSRDGQGGQPQHF
TRBV7-2	-	TRBJ1-2	CASSLGQGSYGYTF
TRBV19	-	TRBJ1-2	CASSPRGRGEVGYTF
TRBV2	TRBD1	TRBJ2-2	CASYPQGESTGELFF
TRBV10-3	-	TRBJ2-3	CAASTRASTDTQYF
TRBV2	-	TRBJ2-7	CASSGGRNYEQYF
TRBV7-2	TRBD1	TRBJ1-3	CASSLTTGAGNTIYF
TRBV6-5	-	TRBJ2-4	CASPRGIQYF
TRBV19	-	TRBJ2-3	CASSAFAGIRTDTQYF
TRBV5-1	-	TRBJ2-5	CASSWNQETQYF
TRBV21-1	-	TRBJ1-2	CARSWGKWEYGYTF
TRBV7-2	-	TRBJ1-4	CASSTGGATNEKLFF
TRBV27	TRBD1	TRBJ2-1	CASSLRQGGGGEQFF
TRBV11-2	-	TRBJ1-5	CASSSGAGPQHF
TRBV4-1	TRBD1	TRBJ2-3	CASSRAWTGDFADTQYF
TRBV19	-	TRBJ2-1	CASSIGREGPSQFF
TRBV25-1	TRBD2	TRBJ2-1	CASSETSGRENEQFF
TRBV6-6	TRBD1	TRBJ1-1	CASRGQGVDTEAFF
TRBV15	TRBD2	TRBJ2-7	CATSSSGNYEQYF
TRBV7-7	-	TRBJ2-5	CASSLPSDIPRRGETQYF
TRBV6-1	-	TRBJ2-1	CASSERRTSYNEQFF
TRBV5-1	TRBD2	TRBJ2-5	CASGLAGPQETQYF
TRBV19	-	TRBJ2-1	CASSTSDSEQFF
TRBV18	-	TRBJ1-4	CASSPVIGGANEKLFF
TRBV5-6	TRBD2	TRBJ2-3	CASSYPVTSLGTDTQYF
TRBV6-1	TRBD1	TRBJ2-7	CASRSGTGAAYEQYF
TRBV14	TRBD2	TRBJ2-1	CASSQGSSGRADEQFF
TRBV7-2	TRBD1	TRBJ2-3	CASSPQTGAADTQYF
TRBV6-6	TRBD1	TRBJ2-7	CASSYSNRGPLEQYF
TRBV9	TRBD1	TRBJ2-2	CASSVGQGGYTGELFF
TRBV7-8	-	TRBJ2-1	CASSWGRPAYNEQFF
TRBV7-7	-	TRBJ2-7	CASSLGVGISYEQYF
TRBV6-6	TRBD2	TRBJ2-5	CASQREGYETQYF
TRBV7-6	TRBD2	TRBJ2-1	CASSPRTSGSFHNEQFF
TRBV4-2	TRBD1	TRBJ1-4	CASRQDRVEKLFF
TRBV7-2	TRBD1	TRBJ2-3	CASSSHLGQHTQYF
TRBV19	-	TRBJ2-5	CASSIDPQGETQYF
TRBV14	-	TRBJ2-5	CASSRVLQETQYF
TRBV28	-	TRBJ2-7	CASIGHTYEQYF
TRBV9	TRBD2	TRBJ2-5	CASSVWEGFQETQYF
TRBV29-1	TRBD1	TRBJ1-2	CSVAESRQGLNYGYTF
TRBV7-2	-	TRBJ1-3	CASSSSSGNTIYF
TRBV4-1	-	TRBJ2-3	CASSLKDRDTQYF
TRBV5-1	-	TRBJ1-5	CASSFYGGDGQPQHF
TRBV7-8	-	TRBJ2-1	CASSRTLWTGYNEQFF
TRBV7-2	-	TRBJ1-2	CASRGNREHGYTF
TRBV6-5	TRBD2	TRBJ2-7	CASSSLAGGGYEQYF
TRBV30	-	TRBJ2-3	CAWSGVNPYTDTQYF
TRBV13	-	TRBJ1-4	CASSLWGERVDEKLFF
TRBV18	TRBD1	TRBJ1-1	CASSVQGTNTEAFF